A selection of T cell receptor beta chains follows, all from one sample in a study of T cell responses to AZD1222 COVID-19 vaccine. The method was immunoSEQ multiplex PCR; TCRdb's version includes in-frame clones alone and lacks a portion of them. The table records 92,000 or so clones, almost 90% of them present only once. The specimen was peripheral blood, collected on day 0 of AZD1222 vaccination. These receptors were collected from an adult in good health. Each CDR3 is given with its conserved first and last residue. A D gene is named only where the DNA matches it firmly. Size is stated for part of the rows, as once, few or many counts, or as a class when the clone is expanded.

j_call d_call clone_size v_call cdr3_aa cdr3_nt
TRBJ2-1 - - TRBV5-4 CASSLDLSSYNEQFF TGTGCCAGCAGCTTGGACTTGAGCTCCTACAATGAGCAGTTCTTC
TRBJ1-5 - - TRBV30 CAWSVLRNQPQHF TGTGCCTGGAGTGTACTGCGAAATCAGCCCCAGCATTTT
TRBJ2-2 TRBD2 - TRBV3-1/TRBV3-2 CASSHLLGGRDTGELFF TGTGCCAGCAGCCACCTCTTAGGTGGGAGGGACACCGGGGAGCTGTTTTTT
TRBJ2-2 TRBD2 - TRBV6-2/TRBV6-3 CASSPGVAGLTGELFF TGTGCCAGCAGTCCCGGGGTAGCGGGCTTGACCGGGGAGCTGTTTTTT
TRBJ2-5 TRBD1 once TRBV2 CASSETGQDQETQYF TGTGCCAGCAGTGAAACCGGACAGGACCAAGAGACCCAGTACTTC
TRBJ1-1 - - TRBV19 CASRDQWKGSRGTEAFF TGTGCCAGTAGGGACCAGTGGAAAGGGTCCCGAGGCACTGAAGCTTTCTTT
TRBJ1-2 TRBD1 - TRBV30 CAWSAPQGARYGYTF TGTGCCTGGAGTGCCCCGCAGGGGGCGAGGTATGGCTACACCTTC
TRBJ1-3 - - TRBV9 CASSAELVPRGNTIYF TGTGCCAGCAGCGCGGAATTGGTACCTAGGGGAAACACCATATATTTT
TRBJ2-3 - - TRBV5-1 CASSFQPQGDTDTQYF TGCGCCAGCAGCTTCCAGCCACAGGGCGACACAGATACGCAGTATTTT
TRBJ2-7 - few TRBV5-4 CASSQQGPSYEQYF TGTGCCAGCAGCCAACAAGGCCCCTCTTACGAGCAGTACTTC
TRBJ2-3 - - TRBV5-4 CASSLPEAQDTQYF TGTGCCAGCAGCTTGCCGGAGGCTCAGGATACGCAGTATTTT
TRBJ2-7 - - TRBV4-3 CASSLSQGREQYF TGCGCCAGCAGCCTCTCGCAGGGACGCGAGCAGTACTTC
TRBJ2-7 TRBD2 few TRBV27 CASSFEAGSYEQYF TGTGCCAGCAGTTTCGAAGCGGGAAGCTACGAGCAGTACTTC
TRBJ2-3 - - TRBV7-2 CASSLAGGSTDTQYF TGTGCCAGCAGCTTAGCGGGAGGTTCGACAGATACGCAGTATTTT
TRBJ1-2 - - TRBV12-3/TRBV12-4 CASTTEGSAGYTF TGTGCCAGCACAACCGAGGGGAGCGCGGGCTACACCTTC
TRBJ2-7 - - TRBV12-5 CASGLVSGPGITYEQYF TGTGCTAGTGGTTTGGTATCTGGGCCGGGAATCACCTACGAGCAGTACTTC
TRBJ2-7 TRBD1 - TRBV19 CASGQVYEQYF TGTGCCAGTGGACAGGTCTACGAGCAGTACTTC
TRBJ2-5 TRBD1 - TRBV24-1 CATSDLETGNQETQYF TGTGCCACCAGTGATTTAGAGACAGGGAATCAAGAGACCCAGTACTTC
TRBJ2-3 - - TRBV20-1 CSARELSPQYF TGCAGTGCTAGAGAACTTAGCCCGCAGTATTTT
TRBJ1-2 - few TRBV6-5 CASSSPTGESNYGYTF TGTGCCAGCAGTTCCCCGACGGGGGAGAGTAACTATGGCTACACCTTC
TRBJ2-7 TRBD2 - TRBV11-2 CASSLEGTRLRISEQYF TGTGCCAGCAGCTTAGAAGGGACTAGACTTCGGATCTCCGAGCAGTACTTC
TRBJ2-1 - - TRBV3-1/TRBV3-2 CASSQDQDGGNEQFF TGTGCCAGCAGCCAAGACCAGGACGGAGGGAATGAGCAGTTCTTC
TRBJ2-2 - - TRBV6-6 CASNKGIDTGELFF TGTGCCAGCAATAAGGGTATCGACACCGGGGAGCTGTTTTTT
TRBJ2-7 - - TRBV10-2 CASNPGTAHSYEQYF TGCGCCAGTAACCCTGGGACGGCGCACTCCTACGAGCAGTACTTC
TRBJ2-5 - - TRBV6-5 CASSLGETQYF TGTGCCAGCAGCTTGGGAGAGACCCAGTACTTC
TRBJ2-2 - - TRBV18 CASSSSSSFNTGELFF TGTGCCAGCTCATCCTCCTCTAGTTTTAACACCGGGGAGCTGTTTTTT
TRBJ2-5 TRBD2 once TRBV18 CASSPTSGLGETQYF TGTGCCAGCTCACCGACTAGCGGATTGGGGGAGACCCAGTACTTC
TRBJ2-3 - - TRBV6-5 CASSYGLNTQYF TGTGCCAGCAGTTATGGTTTGAATACGCAGTATTTT
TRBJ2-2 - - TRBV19 CASSFTGTGELFF TGTGCCAGTAGTTTCACAGGGACCGGGGAGCTGTTTTTT
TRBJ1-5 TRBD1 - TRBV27 CASRRTGLNQPQHF TGTGCCAGTCGGAGGACAGGGTTGAATCAGCCCCAGCATTTT
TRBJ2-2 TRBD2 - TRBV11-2 CASSTGLAITGELFF TGTGCCAGCAGCACGGGACTAGCCATCACCGGGGAGCTGTTTTTT
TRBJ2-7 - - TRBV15 CATSIRRGDEQYF TGTGCCACCAGCATCCGGAGGGGGGACGAGCAGTACTTC
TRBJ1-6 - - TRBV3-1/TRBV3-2 CASSQGTGGNSPLHF TGTGCCAGCAGCCAAGGGACGGGGGGAAATTCACCCCTCCACTTT
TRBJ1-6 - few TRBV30 CAWSLPGTIYNSPLHF TGTGCCTGGAGTCTCCCCGGGACAATCTATAATTCACCCCTCCACTTT
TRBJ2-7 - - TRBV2 CASSDINRVQPREQYF TGTGCCAGCAGTGATATAAATAGAGTCCAGCCTAGGGAGCAGTACTTC
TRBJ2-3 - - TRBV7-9 CASSPGTVSGGHTDTQYF TGTGCCAGCAGCCCCGGGACAGTTAGCGGAGGCCACACAGATACGCAGTATTTT
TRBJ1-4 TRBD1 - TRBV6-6 CASSYPGTGGEKLFF TGTGCCAGCAGTTACCCCGGGACAGGGGGAGAAAAACTGTTTTTT
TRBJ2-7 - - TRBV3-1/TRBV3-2 CASSQPQTGTTYEQYF TGTGCCAGCAGCCAACCCCAGACAGGGACTACCTACGAGCAGTACTTC
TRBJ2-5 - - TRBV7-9 CASSTGGEETQYF TGTGCCAGCAGCACAGGGGGGGAAGAGACCCAGTACTTC
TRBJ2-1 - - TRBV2 CASNGQSSYNEQFF TGTGCCAGCAATGGACAGAGCTCCTACAATGAGCAGTTCTTC
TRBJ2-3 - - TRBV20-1 CSASDSHTDTQYF TGCAGTGCTAGTGATTCACACACAGATACGCAGTATTTT
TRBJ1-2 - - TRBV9 CASSVGENYGYTF TGTGCCAGCAGCGTCGGGGAGAACTATGGCTACACCTTC
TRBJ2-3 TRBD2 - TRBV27 CASRASGTDTQYF TGTGCCAGCAGGGCTAGCGGAACAGATACGCAGTATTTT
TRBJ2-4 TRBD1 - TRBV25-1 CASSVTTGVLQYF TGTGCCAGCAGTGTCACTACAGGGGTGCTTCAGTACTTC
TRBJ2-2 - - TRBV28 CASSGTGNTGELFF TGTGCCAGCAGTGGGACCGGGAACACCGGGGAGCTGTTTTTT
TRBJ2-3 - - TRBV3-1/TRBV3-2 CASSQGLDRATDTQYF TGTGCCAGCAGCCAAGGGCTAGATAGGGCCACAGATACGCAGTATTTT
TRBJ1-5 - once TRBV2 CASVEGQPNQPQHF TGTGCCAGCGTCGAAGGACAGCCCAATCAGCCCCAGCATTTT